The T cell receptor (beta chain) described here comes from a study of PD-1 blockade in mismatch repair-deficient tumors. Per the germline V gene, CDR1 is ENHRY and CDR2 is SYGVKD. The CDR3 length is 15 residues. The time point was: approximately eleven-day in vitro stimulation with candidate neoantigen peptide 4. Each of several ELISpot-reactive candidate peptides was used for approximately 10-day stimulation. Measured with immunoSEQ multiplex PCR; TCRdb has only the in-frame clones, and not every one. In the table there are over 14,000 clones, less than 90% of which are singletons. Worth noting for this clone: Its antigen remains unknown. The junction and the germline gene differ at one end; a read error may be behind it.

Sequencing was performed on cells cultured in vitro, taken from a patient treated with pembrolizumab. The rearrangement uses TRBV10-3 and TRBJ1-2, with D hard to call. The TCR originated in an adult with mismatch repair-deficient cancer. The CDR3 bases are TGTGCCATCACCCCAAGGGCCGACTCTAATTATGGCTACACCTTC. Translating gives CAITPRADSNYGYTF.